This T cell receptor beta chain was documented in a study of CD8 T cells in Susac syndrome. Study summary: Patients with Susac syndrome were therapy-naive, on corticosteroids, or on intravenous immunoglobulin alone at blood draw.

RNA, at about 0.45 to 1 ug, was reverse transcribed with random hexamers. With immunoSEQ multiplex PCR, TCR beta CDR3 was amplified across 54 Vbeta and 13 Jbeta. TCRdb processed the immunoSEQ multiplex PCR reads anew with MiXCR; each CDR3 protein has one entry. The sample includes over 120,000 distinct CDR3 sequences, approximately 95% seen only once; the top ten take 0.14%. CDR1 is SGHTS, CDR2 YDEGEE, per germline. The CDR3 has 16 amino acids. Losses at the gene ends were 3 bases for V and 1 base for J; bases not matched to a gene: 3. The gene calls are TRBV5-8 and TRBJ2-4, with 11 positions matching TRBD1. Sequenced sample: CD4+ T cells from PBMCs. The clonotype comes from a human donor with Susac syndrome. The CDR3 loop is CASSWTGGSAKNIQYF. The CDR3 nucleotides read TGTGCCAGCAGCTGGACAGGGGGCTCTGCCAAAAACATTCAGTACTTC.